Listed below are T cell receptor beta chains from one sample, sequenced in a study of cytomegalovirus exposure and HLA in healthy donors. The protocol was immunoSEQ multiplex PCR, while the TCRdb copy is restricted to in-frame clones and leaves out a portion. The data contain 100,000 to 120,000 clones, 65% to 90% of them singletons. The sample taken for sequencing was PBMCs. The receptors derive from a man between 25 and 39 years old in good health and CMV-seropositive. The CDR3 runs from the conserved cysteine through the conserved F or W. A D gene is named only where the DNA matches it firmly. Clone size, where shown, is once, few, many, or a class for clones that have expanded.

TGTGCCAGCAGTCCGGACTACAGGGGTGGCACTGAAGCTTTCTTT | CASSPDYRGGTEAFF | TRBV6-5 | TRBD1 | TRBJ1-1 | -
TGTGCCAGCCGGGAGGGTAGTTTCGATGAGCAGTTCTTC | CASREGSFDEQFF | TRBV2 | TRBD2 | TRBJ2-1 | once
TGTGCCAGCAGCTTAGACAGGGGAATAATAAATGAGCAGTTCTTC | CASSLDRGIINEQFF | TRBV7-2 | TRBD1 | TRBJ2-1 | -
TGTGCCAGCAGGGGGGGGGAAGGAAGCAAAGAGACCCAGTACTTC | CASRGGEGSKETQYF | TRBV2 | TRBD2 | TRBJ2-5 | -
TGTGCCAGCAGCTTATCAGGGCCGTCTTTGCATGGCTACACCTTC | CASSLSGPSLHGYTF | TRBV7-9 | - | TRBJ1-2 | -
TGTGCCAGTAGTATGGTTAGCGGGGGGATCGGGGATACGCAGTATTTT | CASSMVSGGIGDTQYF | TRBV19 | TRBD2 | TRBJ2-3 | few
TGTGCCACCAGCAGAGCCAGGTTGAGGGAACTGCTTGATGAAAAACTGTTTTTT | CATSRARLRELLDEKLFF | TRBV15 | - | TRBJ1-4 | -
TGTGCCAGCAGTTTATCTAAGCTAGCGGGGCAAGAGACCCAGTACTTC | CASSLSKLAGQETQYF | TRBV27 | TRBD2 | TRBJ2-5 | once
TGTGCCAGCAGGGCCTACGGGACAGCATACGAGCAGTACTTC | CASRAYGTAYEQYF | TRBV6-1 | TRBD1 | TRBJ2-7 | -
TGTGCCAGCAGCTTCGACGGGGGTCGGACCCAGTACTTC | CASSFDGGRTQYF | TRBV7-8 | - | TRBJ2-5 | -
TGTGCCAGCAGCGTAGTTGCAGGCGGCTACACCTTC | CASSVVAGGYTF | TRBV9 | - | TRBJ1-2 | -
TGTGCCAGCATTCTAGGACAGAGCTATGGCTACACCTTC | CASILGQSYGYTF | TRBV6-6 | - | TRBJ1-2 | -
TGTGCCAGCAGTCCACGCGGGGGTCGGTACGAGCAGTACTTC | CASSPRGGRYEQYF | TRBV6-5 | TRBD2 | TRBJ2-7 | -
TGTGCCAGCAGTGAAGGGACAGGGGGCGAGGGAGCTTTCTTT | CASSEGTGGEGAFF | TRBV6-1 | TRBD1 | TRBJ1-1 | -
TGTGCCAGCAGTTTTGGGGGAGGGCTCGGGGCCAACGTCCTGACTTTC | CASSFGGGLGANVLTF | TRBV27 | TRBD2 | TRBJ2-6 | few
TGCGCCAGCAGATTCTTTAGCGGGGACGAGAAAGAGACCCAGTACTTC | CASRFFSGDEKETQYF | TRBV5-1 | TRBD2 | TRBJ2-5 | -
TGTGCCAGCAGCGACCCGGGACTAGCGGATTCCTACGAGCAGTACTTC | CASSDPGLADSYEQYF | TRBV7-2 | TRBD2 | TRBJ2-7 | -
TGTGCCAGCCGTAAACCCGGGGGGCGAGACAATGAGCAGTTCTTC | CASRKPGGRDNEQFF | TRBV27 | - | TRBJ2-1 | -
TGCGCCAGCAGCTGGGGGACAGTCCAAGAGACCCAGTACTTC | CASSWGTVQETQYF | TRBV5-1 | TRBD1 | TRBJ2-5 | -
TGTGCCAGCACAATTCAGACAGGGGGTGGCGGCTACACCTTC | CASTIQTGGGGYTF | TRBV6-1 | TRBD1 | TRBJ1-2 | -
TGTGCCAGCAGCTTAAGTTGGAGTCAGGGGTACAATGAGCAGTTCTTC | CASSLSWSQGYNEQFF | TRBV5-5 | - | TRBJ2-1 | -
TGCGCCAGCAGTGAGTCTGGAGGGCAGCTCTATCGACGGAACTATGGCTACACCTTC | CASSESGGQLYRRNYGYTF | TRBV10-2 | - | TRBJ1-2 | -
TGTGCCAGCAGCGCCGGACTTGGGGGAGGAGTGGATACGCAGTATTTT | CASSAGLGGGVDTQYF | TRBV9 | - | TRBJ2-3 | -
TGTGCCAGCAGTCATGAACGGGACAGGGCTAATGAAAAACTGTTTTTT | CASSHERDRANEKLFF | TRBV6-6 | TRBD1 | TRBJ1-4 | -
TGCGCCAGCAGCTTACAGCGGAACCCCAGCACAGATACGCAGTATTTT | CASSLQRNPSTDTQYF | TRBV5-1 | - | TRBJ2-3 | -
TGCGCCAGCAGCCAAGACGCGATTGGCACTGAAGCTTTCTTT | CASSQDAIGTEAFF | TRBV4-1 | - | TRBJ1-1 | -
TGTGCCAGCAAGGCTAGTCAGTACAATGAGCAGTTCTTC | CASKASQYNEQFF | TRBV2 | - | TRBJ2-1 | -
TGCGCCAGCAGCCCCGGGAGAACAGATACGCAGTATTTT | CASSPGRTDTQYF | TRBV4-3 | - | TRBJ2-3 | -
TGTGCCAGCATTGAGGACAGGGGGGTCTATGGCTACACCTTC | CASIEDRGVYGYTF | TRBV2 | TRBD1 | TRBJ1-2 | -
TGTGCCAGCAGTCACAACCGGGCAGGGGGTAACTATGGCTACACCTTC | CASSHNRAGGNYGYTF | TRBV5-6 | TRBD1 | TRBJ1-2 | -
TGTGCCAGCAGCCAAGCAGGCGGGTACACTGAAGCTTTCTTT | CASSQAGGYTEAFF | TRBV14 | - | TRBJ1-1 | -